A single sample gave rise to the 32 T cell receptor beta chains below, sequenced in a study of beta chain features in type 1 diabetes. Study-level findings and limits: TCRB CDR3s from Type 1 diabetes patients were moderately but significantly shorter in all four CD4+ subsets.

Antigens of these TCRs are unknown. Reverse transcription of all isolated RNA meant that expressed TCRB transcripts were sequenced. Assay used: immunoSEQ multiplex PCR; TCRdb lists only in-frame clones, some missing. The sample carries more than 250,000 clones, roughly 15% recorded once. The sample taken for sequencing was naive CD4+ T cells from blood. These receptors came from a man aged 18 to 30 with type 1 diabetes.

DNA for the CDR3: TGCGCCAGCAGCCAAGATCCCTGGACAGGGCTATACAATGAGCAGTTCTTC. Translated, it gives CASSQDPWTGLYNEQFF. The chain carries TRBV4-3 and TRBJ2-1; 8 bases are shared with TRBD1. The V segment lost 0 bases and the J segment 4 bases; nucleotides outside the gene matches: 8. CDR3 size: 17 residues. CDR1 is LGHNA, CDR2 YSLEER, per germline.

The V call is TRBV18, the J call TRBJ2-2, with D possibly being TRBD1 (6 bases). V lost 4 bases and J 2 bases, leaving 11 bases between the germline ends. In germline, CDR1 is KGHSH, CDR2 LQKENI. The CDR3 extends over 15 amino acids. The CDR3: CASSRDRINTGELFF. The CDR3 DNA is TGTGCCAGCTCACGCGACAGGATTAACACCGGGGAGCTGTTTTTT.

Only a few counts were recorded for this clone. The rearrangement links TRBV27 to TRBJ1-2, with TRBD1 as a possible D gene (6 bases). V was shortened by 2 bases and J by 6 bases, with 10 bases between the two germline ends. Per the germline V gene, CDR1 is MNHEY and CDR2 is SMNVEV (reference sequence). This CDR3 has 13 residues. The CDR3 DNA reads TGTGCCAGCAGTTTAGTACAGGGACATGGCTACACCTTC. Residues: CASSLVQGHGYTF.

The table lists this clone with a few counts. This chain connects TRBV14 to TRBJ2-5; D is ambiguous. The length of the CDR3 is 12 residues. CDR1 and CDR2 (germline): SGHDN, FVKESK. Trimming left V 1 base short and J 5 bases short, with 5 bases between. CDR3 residues: CASSQVEETQYF. CDR3 bases: TGTGCCAGCAGCCAAGTTGAGGAGACCCAGTACTTC.

This clone has just a few counts. The chain recombines TRBV5-1 with TRBJ2-1; 12 bases map to TRBD2. The ends lost 4 bases at V and 6 bases at J; junction bases unmatched: 5. CDR1 and CDR2 (germline): SGHRS, YFSETQ. This CDR3 has 15 amino acids. In DNA form, the CDR3 reads TGCGCCAGCAGCACGCTAGCGGGGGGGTTCAATGAGCAGTTCTTC. Amino acids: CASSTLAGGFNEQFF.

This clone was detected only a few times. The chain uses TRBV2 and TRBJ2-7; D might be TRBD2 (6 bases). Trimming took off 8 bases at V and 0 bases at J, with 14 bases between the two ends. Per the germline V gene, CDR1 is SNHLY and CDR2 is FYNNEI. There are 14 residues in the CDR3. The CDR3 DNA sequence: TGTGCCAGCGTAGGAGGGAGTAGCTCCTACGAGCAGTACTTC. Residues: CASVGGSSSYEQYF.

This clone was observed a handful of times. The chain links TRBV2 to TRBJ2-5; 7 positions match TRBD1. Germline CDR1 and CDR2: SNHLY and FYNNEI. The CDR3 is made up of 15 amino acids. Trimming removed 6 bases from V and 1 base from J; junction bases left unmatched: 8. The chain's CDR3 is CASSIQGTVQETQYF. The CDR3 bases are TGTGCCAGCAGCATACAGGGGACGGTCCAAGAGACCCAGTACTTC. The variable domain in full, completed from reference TRBV2 and TRBJ2-5, reads EPEVTQTPSHQVTQMGQEVILRCVPISNHLYFYWYRQILGQKVEFLVSFYNNEISEKSEIFDDQFSVERPDGSNFTLKIRSTKLEDSAMYFCASSIQGTVQETQYFGPGTRLLVL.

This chain connects TRBV18 to TRBJ1-2; D possibly corresponds to TRBD1 (5 bases). There are 12 residues in the CDR3. The germline V gene encodes CDR1 KGHSH and CDR2 LQKENI. V lost 5 bases, J lost 2 bases, and 6 bases lay in between. The CDR3 DNA reads as TGTGCCAGCTCATACAGGAACTATGGCTACACCTTC. Translated: CASSYRNYGYTF.

The CDR3 bases are TGTGCCAGTAGTCTTATGCACAGGGACTACGAGCAGTACTTC. Translation gives CASSLMHRDYEQYF. The chain recombines TRBV19 with TRBJ2-7; D possibly corresponds to TRBD1 (6 bases). Trimming left V 5 bases short and J 3 bases short, with 14 bases between. This CDR3 is built from 14 residues. Per the germline V gene, CDR1 is LNHDA and CDR2 is SQIVND (reference sequence).

The V call is TRBV7-2, the J call TRBJ1-3, with 9 bases that match TRBD1. The V gene's germline CDR1 is SGHTA and CDR2 FQGNSA. Germline trimming cut 1 base from V and 4 bases from J; bases unmatched to any gene: 5. This CDR3 comprises 16 residues. The CDR3 DNA reads TGTGCCAGCAGCTTAGTGGGACAGGGTTTAGGAAACACCATATATTTT. It is translated as CASSLVGQGLGNTIYF.

The chain employs TRBV7-6 and TRBJ2-7, with TRBD2 matching 8 bases. V shed 1 base, J shed 3 bases, and the junction held 5 bases outside the gene matches. Germline V CDR1 and CDR2: SGHVS, FNYEAQ. The CDR3 runs 15 residues. In nucleotides, the CDR3 is TGTGCCAGCAGCTTAGAACTAGCGGCGTACTACGAGCAGTACTTC. Translating gives CASSLELAAYYEQYF.

This clone was picked up a small number of times. The DNA of the CDR3 is TGTGCCATCAGGGGACTAGCGGGGGCTCACAATGAGCAGTTCTTC. Translated, it gives CAIRGLAGAHNEQFF. The chain uses TRBV10-3 and TRBJ2-1; 14 bases are a match to TRBD2. With V trimmed by 6 bases and J by 5 bases, 3 bases remained unmatched. The CDR3 runs to 15 residues. CDR1 is ENHRY, CDR2 SYGVKD, per germline.

This clone was observed a few times. The V gene is TRBV28, the J gene TRBJ1-2; D ambiguous. CDR1 and CDR2 (germline): MDHEN, SYDVKM. The V end lost 4 bases, the J end lost 0 bases, and 12 bases lay between the germline ends. The CDR3 is made up of 15 amino acids. CDR3 nucleotide sequence: TGTGCCAGCAGTTCCCCGGGAGTAGCTAACTATGGCTACACCTTC. This gives the protein CASSSPGVANYGYTF.

The V gene is TRBV19, the J gene TRBJ1-2; D is unresolved. Deletions cut 3 bases from V and 8 bases from J, with 16 bases between. The germline CDR1 and CDR2 sequences are LNHDA and SQIVND (reference sequence). There are 14 residues in the CDR3. Here the CDR3 DNA reads TGTGCCAGTAGTATTTTCTACGGTTTCAGGGGCTACACCTTC. Its translation is CASSIFYGFRGYTF.

This clone was observed a few times. The rearrangement joins TRBV27 to TRBJ1-2, with TRBD1 matching 10 bases. With V trimmed by 3 bases and J by 6 bases, 4 bases remained unmatched. In germline, CDR1 is MNHEY, CDR2 SMNVEV (reference sequence). The CDR3 extends over 14 amino acids. The CDR3 loop reads CASSFLDRGHGYTF. CDR3 nucleotides: TGTGCCAGCAGTTTTCTTGACAGGGGGCATGGCTACACCTTC.

The J gene is TRBJ2-2, the V gene TRBV9; 12 bases agree with TRBD1. V lost 4 bases, J lost 6 bases, and 7 bases stayed unmatched. Germline V gives CDR1 SGDLS, CDR2 YYNGEE. The CDR3 length is 16 residues. The CDR3 DNA sequence: TGTGCCAGCAGCAGCCGGGACAGGGGGCGATCCGGGGAGCTGTTTTTT. The encoded protein is CASSSRDRGRSGELFF.

Here the CDR3 DNA reads TGTGCCGGCGGAGCGAGAGGCCGCACAGATACGCAGTATTTT. Encoded protein: CAGGARGRTDTQYF. The chain combines TRBV13 with TRBJ2-3, with D uncertain. V was trimmed by 11 bases and J by 1 base, leaving 16 bases between them. This CDR3 is 14 amino acids long. Looked up from germline, CDR1 is PRHDT and CDR2 is FYEKMQ (reference sequence). The whole variable domain, remainder taken from reference TRBV13 and TRBJ2-3, is AAGVIQSPRHLIKEKRETATLKCYPIPRHDTVYWYQQGPGQDPQFLISFYEKMQSDKGSIPDRFSAQQFSDYHSELNMSSLELGDSALYFCAGGARGRTDTQYFGPGTRLTVL.

This clone was counted only a few times. V gene TRBV2 combines with J gene TRBJ2-3, with 7 bases identical to TRBD2. This CDR3 spans 14 amino acids. From germline, CDR1 is SNHLY and CDR2 FYNNEI. V was pared by 3 bases and J by 0 bases, with 0 bases of the junction left unmatched. The CDR3 DNA is TGTGCCAGCAGTGAGCGGGGGAGCACAGATACGCAGTATTTT. Encoded protein: CASSERGSTDTQYF.

This clone was counted a few times. This chain links TRBV30 with TRBJ2-7; 8 positions match TRBD1. From germline, CDR1 is GTSNPN and CDR2 SVGIG (reference sequence). The CDR3 totals 15 residues. Trimming cost V 1 base and J 3 bases; bases outside gene matches: 8. CDR3 protein: CAWSAFPGQDYEQYF. DNA for the CDR3: TGTGCCTGGAGTGCCTTTCCGGGACAGGACTACGAGCAGTACTTC.

The chain is built from TRBV6-5 and TRBJ1-1; D unresolved. The CDR3 is 13 residues long. The V gene lost 2 bases and the J gene lost 3 bases, with 7 bases spanning the gap. Germline V CDR1 and CDR2: MNHEY, SVGAGI. The CDR3 nucleotides read TGTGCCAGCAGTTACGGCAGGTACACTGAAGCTTTCTTT. Amino acid sequence: CASSYGRYTEAFF.

V gene TRBV13 combines with J gene TRBJ2-7, with TRBD2 identical over 11 bases. With V trimmed by 5 bases and J by 4 bases, 10 bases remained unmatched. Per germline, CDR1 PRHDT and CDR2 FYEKMQ (reference sequence). CDR3 length: 16 amino acids. The CDR3: CASSTWLAGGIYEQYF. The CDR3 coding sequence is TGTGCCAGCAGCACCTGGCTAGCGGGGGGCATTTACGAGCAGTACTTC.

The genes are TRBV19 and TRBJ2-5; possibly TRBD1 for D (6 bases). The CDR3 has 14 residues. V was trimmed by 4 bases and J by 5 bases, leaving 14 bases between them. Per the germline V gene, CDR1 is LNHDA and CDR2 is SQIVND (reference sequence). The CDR3 DNA sequence: TGTGCCAGTAGTACTAGAACAGGGATCGAGACCCAGTACTTC. Its translation: CASSTRTGIETQYF. Filled out from reference TRBV19 and TRBJ2-5, the complete variable domain reads DGGITQSPKYLFRKEGQNVTLSCEQNLNHDAMYWYRQDPGQGLRLIYYSQIVNDFQKGDIAEGYSVSREKKESFPLTVTSAQKNPTAFYLCASSTRTGIETQYFGPGTRLLVL.

The V call is TRBV30, the J call TRBJ2-7; a possible D gene is TRBD2 (5 bases). Germline V gene sequence: CDR1 GTSNPN, CDR2 SVGIG (reference sequence). Trimming shortened V by 0 bases and J by 4 bases, and 10 bases separated the two germline ends. The CDR3 has 13 amino acids. The CDR3 is CAWSVSSVYEQYF. The CDR3 region has the DNA TGTGCCTGGAGTGTAAGTAGCGTATACGAGCAGTACTTC.

This clone was seen a handful of times. The chain is built from TRBV6-5 and TRBJ1-1; D is unresolved. The CDR3 has 14 residues. The V gene's germline CDR1 is MNHEY and CDR2 SVGAGI. Trimming cost V 5 bases and J 4 bases, with 14 bases left between them. CDR3: CASSPVAPATEAFF. In DNA form, the CDR3 reads TGTGCCAGCAGTCCCGTAGCCCCGGCCACTGAAGCTTTCTTT.

This chain joins TRBV27 and TRBJ2-7, with D possibly TRBD2 on 6 matching bases. Deletions cut 0 bases from V and 6 bases from J, with 6 bases between. Germline assignment: CDR1 MNHEY and CDR2 SMNVEV (reference sequence). The CDR3 loop spans 12 amino acids. The CDR3 sequence is CASSLSGGEQYF. For the CDR3, the DNA is TGTGCCAGCAGTTTATCGGGGGGCGAGCAGTACTTC.

This clone came up a few times. CDR3 protein: CASSDLAGDNEQFF. The CDR3 nucleotides read TGTGCCAGCAGTGACCTGGCGGGGGACAATGAGCAGTTCTTC. V and J are TRBV25-1 and TRBJ2-1; 7 nucleotides align to TRBD2. The J segment lost 5 bases and the V segment lost 3 bases, leaving 4 bases of the junction unmatched. This CDR3 spans 14 amino acids. The V gene's germline CDR1 is MGHDK and CDR2 SYGVNS.

V and J are TRBV10-3 and TRBJ2-1; D gene uncertain. V lost 2 bases and J lost 1, with 3 bases in between. The CDR3 has 13 amino acids. Germline V gene lookup returns CDR1 ENHRY and CDR2 SYGVKD. The CDR3 DNA sequence: TGTGCCATCAGTGAGCGTTCCTACAATGAGCAGTTCTTC. Translation gives CAISERSYNEQFF.

J is TRBJ1-2 and V is TRBV18, with no clear D. Per the germline V gene, CDR1 is KGHSH and CDR2 is LQKENI. The CDR3 is made up of 14 amino acids. With 0 bases removed from V and 2 bases from J, the gap between germline ends came to 7 bases. The CDR3 bases are TGTGCCAGCTCACCACCGTGGCTGAACTATGGCTACACCTTC. Protein: CASSPPWLNYGYTF.

The table lists this clone with a few counts. The V call is TRBV29-1, the J call TRBJ2-1, with 11 bases that match TRBD2. Germline loops: CDR1 SQVTM, CDR2 ANQGSEA. Germline trimming cut 5 bases from V and 5 bases from J; bases unmatched to any gene: 5. This CDR3 spans 14 amino acids. Written as DNA, the CDR3 is TGCAGCGTTCACGGGACTAGCGGTAACAATGAGCAGTTCTTC. It yields the protein CSVHGTSGNNEQFF.

The genes are TRBV5-1 and TRBJ2-7; D may be TRBD2 (5 bases). The CDR3 covers 12 residues. V was pared by 0 bases and J by 5 bases, with 6 bases between. Germline V gives CDR1 SGHRS, CDR2 YFSETQ. As DNA, the CDR3 is TGCGCCAGCAGCTTGGACGGGAACGAGCAGTACTTC. Translated, it gives CASSLDGNEQYF.

The sample holds a few counts of this clone. The chain has TRBV7-2 and TRBJ2-7; a possible D gene is TRBD2 (5 bases). CDR3 size: 16 residues. The germline V gene has CDR1 SGHTA and CDR2 FQGNSA. V was pared by 5 bases and J by 3 bases, with 20 bases between. This chain's CDR3 is CASSHSNPGLIYEQYF. CDR3 coding DNA: TGTGCCAGCAGCCATTCTAATCCCGGACTGATCTACGAGCAGTACTTC.

The gene calls are TRBV30 and TRBJ1-2, with a tentative D call TRBD1 (6 bases). V lost 8 bases to trimming and J lost 8 bases, with 15 bases between them. The CDR3 length is 11 residues. In germline, CDR1 is GTSNPN, CDR2 SVGIG (reference sequence). The CDR3 DNA sequence: TGTGCCGGAATGCCAGGGGTCGGCTACACCTTC. This gives the protein CAGMPGVGYTF.